A single sample is the source of the 24 T cell receptor beta chains below, sequenced in a study of shared clonotypes between healthy human individuals. Some clones are missing from TCRdb's copy, which holds only in-frame ones; the method was immunoSEQ multiplex PCR. The sample lists a few million clones, approximately 90% occurring once. The sequenced sample consisted of naive CD4+ T cells sorted from blood. This sample's subset: CD45RA+ positively selected. The receptors stem from a man aged 18 to 30 in good health.

The gene calls are TRBV6-1 and TRBJ2-5; 9 bases line up with TRBD1. The CDR3 extends over 14 amino acids. J lost 4 bases, V lost 6 bases, and 6 bases had no gene match. Looked up from germline, CDR1 is MNHNS and CDR2 is SASEGT. CDR3 nucleotides: TGTGCCAGCAGCTGGGACAGGGAAAGAGAGACCCAGTACTTC. Protein: CASSWDRERETQYF.

This clone was observed a single time. This sequence joins TRBV5-4 and TRBJ2-5; 7 bases are a match to TRBD2. The CDR3 runs 13 residues. Germline values: CDR1 SGHNT, CDR2 YYREEE (reference sequence). Trimming cost V 4 bases and J 3 bases; bases outside gene matches: 3. This CDR3 is CASSRGREETQYF. The CDR3 nucleotides read TGTGCCAGCAGCCGGGGGAGGGAAGAGACCCAGTACTTC.

The chain is built from TRBV11-2 and TRBJ1-1, with unresolved D. Germline assignment: CDR1 SGHAT and CDR2 FQNNGV. With 5 bases removed from V and 1 base from J, the gap between germline ends came to 14 bases. The CDR3 has 15 amino acids. The CDR3 region is CASSRLGLWNTEAFF. CDR3 DNA sequence: TGTGCCAGCAGCCGCCTGGGGTTGTGGAACACTGAAGCTTTCTTT.

The V call is TRBV5-1, the J call TRBJ1-6, with TRBD1 identical over 9 bases. Per the germline V gene, CDR1 is SGHRS and CDR2 is YFSETQ. This CDR3 contains 14 residues. The ends lost 3 bases at V and 9 bases at J; junction bases unmatched: 4. As DNA, the CDR3 is TGCGCCAGCAGCTCACAGGGGGCGAGTTCACCCCTCCACTTT. Protein product: CASSSQGASSPLHF.

The chain is built from TRBV6-5 and TRBJ2-3; D gene ambiguous. V was trimmed by 4 bases and J by 2 bases, leaving 16 bases between them. This CDR3 is 16 amino acids long. The V gene's germline CDR1 is MNHEY and CDR2 SVGAGI. CDR3 residues: CASSSKGRKDTDTQYF. The CDR3, as DNA: TGTGCCAGCAGTTCCAAGGGCCGGAAAGACACAGATACGCAGTATTTT.

The V gene is TRBV6-6, the J gene TRBJ1-2, with unresolved D. Trimming took off 4 bases at V and 3 bases at J, with 6 bases between the two ends. The CDR3 is 12 amino acids. From germline, CDR1 is MNHNY and CDR2 SVGAGI (reference sequence). Written as DNA, the CDR3 is TGTGCCAGCAGTTCCTACGACTATGGCTACACCTTC. This translates into CASSSYDYGYTF.

This clone has only a few counts. V is TRBV5-1 and J is TRBJ2-7, with a possible D match to TRBD1 (6 bases). Trimming stripped 7 bases from V and 1 base from J, with 18 bases between. Germline assignment: CDR1 SGHRS and CDR2 YFSETQ. The CDR3 covers 15 residues. DNA for the CDR3: TGCGCCAGCCGAGATATGAAAGGGGGATCCTACGAGCAGTACTTC. It specifies CASRDMKGGSYEQYF. Based on the CDR3 plus reference TRBV5-1 and TRBJ2-7, the full variable domain is KAGVTQTPRYLIKTRGQQVTLSCSPISGHRSVSWYQQTPGQGLQFLFEYFSETQRNKGNFPGRFSGRQFSNSRSEMNVSTLELGDSALYLCASRDMKGGSYEQYFGPGTRLTVT.

A single count supports this clone. This chain connects TRBV19 to TRBJ1-5, with D perhaps matching TRBD1 (6 bases). Trimming cost V 5 bases and J 7 bases, with 18 bases left between them. The CDR3 loop spans 15 amino acids. CDR1 and CDR2 (germline): LNHDA, SQIVND (reference sequence). The CDR3 region is CASSQGLVLGQPQHF. The CDR3 region has the DNA TGTGCCAGTAGTCAGGGGTTGGTGTTGGGCCAGCCCCAGCATTTT.

This chain uses TRBV18 with TRBJ2-7; TRBD2 aligns across 7 bases. Germline values: CDR1 KGHSH, CDR2 LQKENI. The CDR3 extends over 13 amino acids. V dropped 0 bases and J dropped 7; count of bases not matched to a gene: 3. CDR3 nucleotides: TGTGCCAGCTCACCACCCCCAGCGGGAGAGCAGTACTTC. Its protein is CASSPPPAGEQYF.

V usage is TRBV18 and J usage is TRBJ1-6; 9 bases map to TRBD1. V lost 4 bases, J lost 7 bases, and 11 bases stayed unmatched. The germline gives CDR1 KGHSH, CDR2 LQKENI. The CDR3 extends over 17 amino acids. The CDR3 loop is CASSLSSRTGENSPLHF. CDR3 sequence (DNA): TGTGCCAGCTCACTTTCCTCTAGGACAGGGGAGAATTCACCCCTCCACTTT.

The rearrangement joins TRBV5-1 to TRBJ1-2; TRBD1 matches at 9 bases. J gave up 0 bases and V 4 bases, and 7 bases lay outside the gene matches. Germline V lookup: CDR1 SGHRS, CDR2 YFSETQ. The CDR3 is 16 amino acids. The CDR3 DNA sequence: TGCGCCAGCAGCCCATCCGGGACAGGGCCTAACTATGGCTACACCTTC. Translating it yields CASSPSGTGPNYGYTF.

The chain carries TRBV25-1 and TRBJ1-1, with D hard to call. This CDR3 region has 12 residues. V was cut by 6 bases and J by 4 bases, with 9 bases left in between. Germline V gives CDR1 MGHDK, CDR2 SYGVNS. CDR3 residues: CASRQYLTEAFF. CDR3 DNA sequence: TGTGCCAGCAGACAGTACCTCACTGAAGCTTTCTTT. Full variable domain (missing parts from reference TRBV25-1 and TRBJ1-1): EADIYQTPRYLVIGTGKKITLECSQTMGHDKMYWYQQDPGMELHLIHYSYGVNSTEKGDLSSESTVSRIRTEHFPLTLESARPSHTSQYLCASRQYLTEAFFGQGTRLTVV.

The V and J genes are TRBV5-1 and TRBJ2-1; tentative D call: TRBD2 (6 bases). Trimming cost V 5 bases and J 0 bases, with 18 bases left between them. Germline lookup yields CDR1 SGHRS and CDR2 YFSETQ. The CDR3 contains 17 residues. The CDR3 region is CASSLGLAQSSYNEQFF. CDR3 bases: TGCGCCAGCAGTTTAGGGCTAGCGCAGAGCTCCTACAATGAGCAGTTCTTC.

This clone was found once. The J gene is TRBJ1-1, the V gene TRBV6-5; 8 bases line up with TRBD1. This CDR3 has 12 residues. The ends lost 6 bases at V and 3 bases at J; junction bases unmatched: 0. The germline CDR1 and CDR2 sequences are MNHEY and SVGAGI. CDR3 DNA sequence: TGTGCCAGCAGCAGGGGGCACACTGAAGCTTTCTTT. Protein sequence: CASSRGHTEAFF.

This clone was observed a handful of times. The J gene is TRBJ1-4, the V gene TRBV6-1, with D possibly TRBD1 on 5 matching bases. V was shortened by 7 bases and J by 1 base, with 10 bases between the two germline ends. CDR3 length: 14 amino acids. The germline CDR1 and CDR2 sequences are MNHNS and SASEGT. DNA for the CDR3: TGTGCCAGCAACCTAGACAGAACTAATGAAAAACTGTTTTTT. As protein: CASNLDRTNEKLFF.

The rearrangement uses TRBV4-1 and TRBJ1-2, with D possibly TRBD1 on 5 matching bases. The CDR3 consists of 14 residues. Trimming took off 1 base at V and 5 bases at J, with 11 bases between the two ends. Germline V lookup: CDR1 MGHRA, CDR2 YSYEKL. CDR3 bases: TGCGCCAGCAGCCAAGCGTTGGGGGGGTATGGCTACACCTTC. Amino acids: CASSQALGGYGYTF.

V usage is TRBV5-6 and J usage is TRBJ2-5; 11 bases map to TRBD1. With 4 bases clipped from V and 4 bases from J, the junction kept 9 bases outside the gene matches. Germline CDR1 is SGHDT and CDR2 is YYEEEE. This CDR3 is built from 16 residues. The CDR3 loop is CASSKDRGLIIETQYF. DNA for the CDR3: TGTGCCAGCAGCAAGGACAGGGGGCTAATAATAGAGACCCAGTACTTC.

The V and J genes are TRBV11-2 and TRBJ2-2; TRBD2 is a possible D gene (6 bases). The ends were cut back, 4 bases at V and 1 base at J, with 7 bases in the middle. The CDR3 extends over 14 amino acids. Germline-derived CDR1 and CDR2 are SGHAT and FQNNGV. CDR3 protein: CASSSRGNTGELFF. The CDR3 coding sequence is TGTGCCAGCAGCTCGCGGGGGAACACCGGGGAGCTGTTTTTT.

The chain's CDR3 is CASSPQGTAVTGELFF. CDR3 nucleotide sequence: TGTGCCAGCAGTCCGCAGGGAACAGCCGTGACCGGGGAGCTGTTTTTT. V and J are TRBV7-8 and TRBJ2-2, with D tentatively TRBD1 (5 bases). This CDR3 contains 16 residues. CDR1 SGHVS and CDR2 FQNEAQ come from the germline V gene. V lost 6 bases to trimming and J lost 5 bases, with 19 bases between them. Based on the CDR3 plus reference TRBV7-8 and TRBJ2-2, the full variable domain is GAGVSQSPRYKVAKRGQDVALRCDPISGHVSLFWYQQALGQGPEFLTYFQNEAQLDKSGLPSDRFFAERPEGSVSTLKIQRTQQEDSAVYLCASSPQGTAVTGELFFGEGSRLTVL.

This clone was recorded a few times. The chain joins TRBV25-1 to TRBJ1-5; tentatively, D is TRBD1 (6 bases). V was shortened by 4 bases and J by 6 bases, with 10 bases between the two germline ends. The CDR3 sequence is 13 residues long. Germline CDR1 MGHDK, CDR2 SYGVNS. CDR3 amino acids: CASSAGVAQPQHF. The DNA of the CDR3 is TGTGCCAGCAGTGCAGGGGTAGCTCAGCCCCAGCATTTT. The entire variable domain, with the rest obtained from reference TRBV25-1 and TRBJ1-5, is as follows: EADIYQTPRYLVIGTGKKITLECSQTMGHDKMYWYQQDPGMELHLIHYSYGVNSTEKGDLSSESTVSRIRTEHFPLTLESARPSHTSQYLCASSAGVAQPQHFGDGTRLSIL.

This chain connects TRBV7-2 to TRBJ2-7; the D gene is possibly TRBD2 (5 bases). The V end was cut by 5 bases, the J end by 7 bases, with 12 bases between. This CDR3 is built from 12 residues. The germline V gene encodes CDR1 SGHTA and CDR2 FQGNSA. As DNA, the CDR3 is TGTGCCAGCAGCCCAACTAGGGCGGAGCAGTACTTC. Its protein is CASSPTRAEQYF.

The chain combines TRBV5-4 with TRBJ2-3; D possibly matches TRBD1 or TRBD2 (5 bases each). The CDR3 is 14 residues long. V lost 1 base and J lost 5, with 11 bases in between. Germline V CDR1 and CDR2: SGHNT, YYREEE (reference sequence). The CDR3 sequence is CASSLKVGVDTQYF. In DNA form, the CDR3 reads TGTGCCAGCAGCTTGAAAGTGGGGGTAGATACGCAGTATTTT.

The chain carries TRBV7-8 and TRBJ2-3; TRBD2 matches 16 bases. CDR1 and CDR2 (germline): SGHVS, FQNEAQ. After removal of 5 bases from V and 4 bases from J, the junction contained 9 bases not matched to a gene. This CDR3 is built from 18 residues. The chain's CDR3 is CASSKGLAGGRVADTQYF. In nucleotides, the CDR3 is TGTGCCAGCAGCAAGGGACTAGCGGGGGGGCGAGTGGCAGATACGCAGTATTTT. Full variable domain (remainder filled in from reference TRBV7-8 and TRBJ2-3): GAGVSQSPRYKVAKRGQDVALRCDPISGHVSLFWYQQALGQGPEFLTYFQNEAQLDKSGLPSDRFFAERPEGSVSTLKIQRTQQEDSAVYLCASSKGLAGGRVADTQYFGPGTRLTVL.

The V call is TRBV7-2, the J call TRBJ2-7, with no clear D. The CDR3 length is 13 residues. CDR1 is SGHTA, CDR2 FQGNSA, per germline. Trimming left V 5 bases short and J 6 bases short, with 14 bases between. CDR3 coding DNA: TGTGCCAGCAGCGACGAACTCTATTCCGAGCAGTACTTC. Translating gives CASSDELYSEQYF. Together with reference TRBV7-2 and TRBJ2-7, the CDR3 gives the full variable domain: GAGVSQSPSNKVTEKGKDVELRCDPISGHTALYWYRQSLGQGLEFLIYFQGNSAPDKSGLPSDRFSAERTGGSVSTLTIQRTQQEDSAVYLCASSDELYSEQYFGPGTRLTVT.